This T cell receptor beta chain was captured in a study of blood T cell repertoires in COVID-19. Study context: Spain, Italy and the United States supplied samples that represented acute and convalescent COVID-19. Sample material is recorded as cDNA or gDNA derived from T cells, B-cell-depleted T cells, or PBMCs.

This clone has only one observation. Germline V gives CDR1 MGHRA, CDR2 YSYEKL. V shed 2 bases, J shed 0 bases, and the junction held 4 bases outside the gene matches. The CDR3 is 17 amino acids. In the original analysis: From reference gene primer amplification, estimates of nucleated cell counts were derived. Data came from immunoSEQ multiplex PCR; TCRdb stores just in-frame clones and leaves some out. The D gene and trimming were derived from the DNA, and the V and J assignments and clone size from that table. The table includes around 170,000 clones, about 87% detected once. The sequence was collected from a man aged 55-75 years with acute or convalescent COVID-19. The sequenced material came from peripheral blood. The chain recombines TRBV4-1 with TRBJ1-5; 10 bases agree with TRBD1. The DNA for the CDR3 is TGCGCCAGCAGCCAAAGGGACAGGGGATATAGCAATCAGCCCCAGCATTTT. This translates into CASSQRDRGYSNQPQHF.